These 6 T cell receptor beta chains share one sample of origin, sequenced in a study of blood T cell repertoires in COVID-19. Measured with immunoSEQ multiplex PCR; TCRdb has only the in-frame clones, and not every one. This table has some 85,000 clones, about 70% appearing once. The specimen sequenced was peripheral blood. The receptors derive from a woman older than 75 with active or convalescent COVID-19.

The chain employs TRBV7-9 and TRBJ1-2; no clear D gene. The ends were cut back, 0 bases at V and 0 bases at J, with 20 bases in the middle. Per the germline V gene, CDR1 is SEHNR and CDR2 is FQNEAQ (reference sequence). There are 19 residues in the CDR3. The CDR3 nucleotides read TGTGCCAGCAGCTTAGCGCTAAGTTCCGGGAGGAGAGCTAACTATGGCTACACCTTC. It encodes CASSLALSSGRRANYGYTF.

J is TRBJ2-5 and V is TRBV6-2 or TRBV6-3, with a possible D match to TRBD1 (6 bases). Trimming removed 5 bases from V and 0 bases from J, with 10 bases in between. This CDR3 contains 14 residues. Per germline, CDR1 MNHEY and CDR2 SVGEGT. The CDR3 DNA is TGTGCCAGCAGTGACACAGGGTACCAAGAGACCCAGTACTTC. Protein sequence: CASSDTGYQETQYF.

CDR3 residues: CASSKDRVPGYTF. For the CDR3, the DNA is TGCGCCAGCAGCAAGGACAGGGTTCCTGGCTACACCTTC. V gene TRBV5-1 combines with J gene TRBJ1-2; 8 nucleotides align to TRBD1. Germline-derived CDR1 and CDR2 are SGHRS and YFSETQ. This CDR3 is built from 13 residues. Unmatched junction bases numbered 6, after V lost 4 bases and J lost 7 bases.

This sequence joins TRBV5-4 and TRBJ2-3; no clear D. There are 13 residues in the CDR3. V was pared by 0 bases and J by 4 bases, with 6 bases between. Germline CDR1 and CDR2: SGHNT and YYREEE (reference sequence). CDR3 sequence reads: CASSLGLSDTQYF. The CDR3 bases are TGTGCCAGCAGCTTGGGGCTTTCAGATACGCAGTATTTT.

V is TRBV5-1 and J is TRBJ2-5; D may be TRBD2 (7 bases). CDR1 and CDR2 (germline): SGHRS, YFSETQ. The CDR3 totals 12 residues. CDR3 in amino acids: CSLGEGGETQYF. DNA for the CDR3: TGCTCACTCGGGGAGGGGGGAGAGACCCAGTACTTC.

The V gene is TRBV6-2 or TRBV6-3, the J gene TRBJ2-3; 7 nucleotides line up with TRBD2. Germline values: CDR1 MNHEY, CDR2 SVGEGT. V was pared by 4 bases and J by 4 bases, with 5 bases of the junction left unmatched. This CDR3 is 14 amino acids long. For the CDR3, the DNA is TGTGCCAGCAGTTTGAGCGGGGCGGCAGATACGCAGTATTTT. Protein: CASSLSGAADTQYF.